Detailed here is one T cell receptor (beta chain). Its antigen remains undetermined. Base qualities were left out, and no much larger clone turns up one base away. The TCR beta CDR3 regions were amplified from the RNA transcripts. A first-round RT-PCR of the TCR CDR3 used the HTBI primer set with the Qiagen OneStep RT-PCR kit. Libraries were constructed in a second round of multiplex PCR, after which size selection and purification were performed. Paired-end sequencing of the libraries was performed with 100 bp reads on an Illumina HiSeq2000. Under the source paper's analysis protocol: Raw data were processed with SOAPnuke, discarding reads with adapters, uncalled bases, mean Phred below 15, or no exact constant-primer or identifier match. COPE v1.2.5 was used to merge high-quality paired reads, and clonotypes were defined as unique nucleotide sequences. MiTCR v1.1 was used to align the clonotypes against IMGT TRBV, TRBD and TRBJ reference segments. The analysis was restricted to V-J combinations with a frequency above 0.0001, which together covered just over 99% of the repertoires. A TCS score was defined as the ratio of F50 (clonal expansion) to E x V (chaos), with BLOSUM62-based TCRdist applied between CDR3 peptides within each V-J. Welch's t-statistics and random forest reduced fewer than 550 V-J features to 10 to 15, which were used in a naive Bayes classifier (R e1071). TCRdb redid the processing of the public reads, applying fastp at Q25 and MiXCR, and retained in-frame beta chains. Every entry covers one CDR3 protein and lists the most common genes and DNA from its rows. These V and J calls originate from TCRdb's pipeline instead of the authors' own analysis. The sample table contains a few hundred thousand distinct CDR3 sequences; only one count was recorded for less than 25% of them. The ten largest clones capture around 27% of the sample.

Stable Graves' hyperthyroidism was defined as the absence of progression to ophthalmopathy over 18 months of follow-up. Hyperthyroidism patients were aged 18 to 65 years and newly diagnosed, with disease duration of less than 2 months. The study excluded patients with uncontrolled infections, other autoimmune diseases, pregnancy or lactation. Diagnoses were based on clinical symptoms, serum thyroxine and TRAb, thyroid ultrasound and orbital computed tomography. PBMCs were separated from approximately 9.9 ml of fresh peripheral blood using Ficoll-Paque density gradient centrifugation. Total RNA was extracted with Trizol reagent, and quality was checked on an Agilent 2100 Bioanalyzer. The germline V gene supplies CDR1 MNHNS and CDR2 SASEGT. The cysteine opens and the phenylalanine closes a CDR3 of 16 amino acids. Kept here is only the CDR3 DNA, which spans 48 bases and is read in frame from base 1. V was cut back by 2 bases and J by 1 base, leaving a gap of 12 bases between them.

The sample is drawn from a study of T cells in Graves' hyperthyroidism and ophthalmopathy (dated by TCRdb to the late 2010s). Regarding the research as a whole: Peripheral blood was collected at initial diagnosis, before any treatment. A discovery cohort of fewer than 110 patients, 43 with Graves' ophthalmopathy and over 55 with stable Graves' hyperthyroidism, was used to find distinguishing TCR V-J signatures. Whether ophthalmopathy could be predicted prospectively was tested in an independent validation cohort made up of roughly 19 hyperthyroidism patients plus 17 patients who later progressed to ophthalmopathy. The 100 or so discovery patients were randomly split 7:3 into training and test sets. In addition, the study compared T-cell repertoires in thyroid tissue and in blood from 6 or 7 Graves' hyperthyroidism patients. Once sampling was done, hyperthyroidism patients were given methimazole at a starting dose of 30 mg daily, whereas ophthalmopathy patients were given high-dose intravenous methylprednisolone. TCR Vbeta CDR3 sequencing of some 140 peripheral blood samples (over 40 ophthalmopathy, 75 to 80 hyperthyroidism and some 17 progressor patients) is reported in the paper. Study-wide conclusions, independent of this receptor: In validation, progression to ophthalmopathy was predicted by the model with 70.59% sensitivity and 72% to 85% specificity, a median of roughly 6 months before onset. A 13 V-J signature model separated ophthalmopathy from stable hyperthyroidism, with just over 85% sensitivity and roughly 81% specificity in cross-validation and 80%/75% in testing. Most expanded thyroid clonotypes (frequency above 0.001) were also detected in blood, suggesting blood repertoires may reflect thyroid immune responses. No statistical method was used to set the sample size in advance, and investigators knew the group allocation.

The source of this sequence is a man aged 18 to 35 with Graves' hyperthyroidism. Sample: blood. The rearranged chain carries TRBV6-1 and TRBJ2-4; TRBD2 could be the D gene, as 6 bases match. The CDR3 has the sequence CASSEYGGFAKNIQYF. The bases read TGTGCCAGCAGTGAATATGGGGGGTTTGCCAAAAACATTCAGTACTTC.